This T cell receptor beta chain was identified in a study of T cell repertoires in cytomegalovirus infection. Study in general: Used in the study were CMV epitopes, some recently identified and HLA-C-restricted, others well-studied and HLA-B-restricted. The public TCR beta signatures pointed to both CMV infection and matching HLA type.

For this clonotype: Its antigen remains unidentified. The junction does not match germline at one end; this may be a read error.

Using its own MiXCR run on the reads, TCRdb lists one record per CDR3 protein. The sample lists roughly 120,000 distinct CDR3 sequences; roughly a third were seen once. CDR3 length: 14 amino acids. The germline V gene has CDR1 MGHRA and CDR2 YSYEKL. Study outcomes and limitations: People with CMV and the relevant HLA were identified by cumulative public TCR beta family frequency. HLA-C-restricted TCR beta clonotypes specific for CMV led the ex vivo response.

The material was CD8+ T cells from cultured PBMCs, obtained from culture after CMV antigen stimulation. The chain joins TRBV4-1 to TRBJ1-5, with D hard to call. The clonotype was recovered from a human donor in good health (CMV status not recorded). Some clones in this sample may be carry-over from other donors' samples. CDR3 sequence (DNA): TGCACCAGCAGCCTGTCCAGTAGCAATCAGCCCCAGCATTTT. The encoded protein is CTSSLSSSNQPQHF.